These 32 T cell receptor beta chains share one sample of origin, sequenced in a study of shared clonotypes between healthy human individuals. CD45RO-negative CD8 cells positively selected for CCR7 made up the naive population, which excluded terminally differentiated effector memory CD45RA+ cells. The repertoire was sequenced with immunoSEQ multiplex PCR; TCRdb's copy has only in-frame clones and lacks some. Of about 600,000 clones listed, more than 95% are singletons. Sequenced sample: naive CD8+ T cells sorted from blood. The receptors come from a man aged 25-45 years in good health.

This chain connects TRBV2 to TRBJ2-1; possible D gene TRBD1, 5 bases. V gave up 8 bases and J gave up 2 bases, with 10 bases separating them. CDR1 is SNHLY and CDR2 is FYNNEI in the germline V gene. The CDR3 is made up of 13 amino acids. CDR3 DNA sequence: TGTGCCAGCGGAGTGGGGCCCTACAATGAGCAGTTCTTC. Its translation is CASGVGPYNEQFF.

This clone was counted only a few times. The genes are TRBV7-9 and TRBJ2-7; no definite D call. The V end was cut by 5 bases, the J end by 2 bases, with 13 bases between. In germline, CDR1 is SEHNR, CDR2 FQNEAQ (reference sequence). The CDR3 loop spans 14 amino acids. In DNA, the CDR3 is TGTGCCAGCAGCCCCGGCACTACCCCCTACGAGCAGTACTTC. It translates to CASSPGTTPYEQYF.

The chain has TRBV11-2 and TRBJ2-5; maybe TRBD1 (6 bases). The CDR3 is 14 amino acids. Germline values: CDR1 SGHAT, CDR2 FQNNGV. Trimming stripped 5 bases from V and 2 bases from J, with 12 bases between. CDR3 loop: CASSPPDSQETQYF. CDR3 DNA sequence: TGTGCCAGCAGCCCTCCGGACAGTCAAGAGACCCAGTACTTC. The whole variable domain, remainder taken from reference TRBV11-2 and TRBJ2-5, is EAGVAQSPRYKIIEKRQSVAFWCNPISGHATLYWYQQILGQGPKLLIQFQNNGVVDDSQLPKDRFSAERLKGVDSTLKIQPAKLEDSAVYLCASSPPDSQETQYFGPGTRLLVL.

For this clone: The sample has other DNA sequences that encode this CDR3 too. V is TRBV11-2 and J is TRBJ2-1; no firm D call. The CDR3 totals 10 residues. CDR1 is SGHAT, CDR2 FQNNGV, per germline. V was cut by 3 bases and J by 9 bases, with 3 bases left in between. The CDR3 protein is CASSLGEQFF. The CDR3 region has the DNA TGTGCCAGCAGCTTGGGTGAGCAGTTCTTC.

The CDR3 nucleotides are TGTGCCAGCAGTTTACAGGGAGGGCCTGAAGCTTTCTTT. Translation gives CASSLQGGPEAFF. The chain couples TRBV27 to TRBJ1-1, with TRBD1 as a possible D gene (5 bases). Trimming removed 2 bases at V and 6 bases at J, with 10 bases between. Germline V gene lookup returns CDR1 MNHEY and CDR2 SMNVEV (reference sequence). CDR3 length: 13 residues.

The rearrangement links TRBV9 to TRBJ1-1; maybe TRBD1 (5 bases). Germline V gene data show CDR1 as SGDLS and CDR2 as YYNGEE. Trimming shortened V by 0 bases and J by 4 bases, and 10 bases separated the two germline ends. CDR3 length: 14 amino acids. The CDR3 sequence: CASSVGAGSTEAFF. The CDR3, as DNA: TGTGCCAGCAGCGTAGGGGCAGGGAGCACTGAAGCTTTCTTT.

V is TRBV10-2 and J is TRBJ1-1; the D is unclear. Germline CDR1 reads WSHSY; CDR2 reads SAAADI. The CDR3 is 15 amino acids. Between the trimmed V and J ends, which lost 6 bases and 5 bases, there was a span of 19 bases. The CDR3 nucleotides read TGCGCCAGCAGGAAAGCGGGCTTCACGGGTACTGAAGCTTTCTTT. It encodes CASRKAGFTGTEAFF.

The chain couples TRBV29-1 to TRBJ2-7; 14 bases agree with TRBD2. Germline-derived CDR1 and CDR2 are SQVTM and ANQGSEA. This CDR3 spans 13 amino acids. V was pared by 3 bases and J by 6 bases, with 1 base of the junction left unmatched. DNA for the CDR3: TGCAGCGTTGATGGACTAGCGGGAGGCGAGCAGTACTTC. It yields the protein CSVDGLAGGEQYF.

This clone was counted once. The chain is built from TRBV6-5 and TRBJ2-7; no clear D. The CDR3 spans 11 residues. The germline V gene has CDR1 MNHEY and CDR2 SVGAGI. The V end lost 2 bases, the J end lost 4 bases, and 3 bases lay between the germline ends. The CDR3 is CASSYTYEQYF. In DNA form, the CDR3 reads TGTGCCAGCAGTTACACATACGAGCAGTACTTC.

CDR3 bases: TGTGCCATCAGTAATAGCGGGAGTGCAGATACGCAGTATTTT. It is translated as CAISNSGSADTQYF. The V and J genes are TRBV10-3 and TRBJ2-3, with 9 bases identical to TRBD2. There are 14 residues in the CDR3. Germline V lookup: CDR1 ENHRY, CDR2 SYGVKD. With V trimmed by 5 bases and J by 4 bases, 4 bases remained unmatched.

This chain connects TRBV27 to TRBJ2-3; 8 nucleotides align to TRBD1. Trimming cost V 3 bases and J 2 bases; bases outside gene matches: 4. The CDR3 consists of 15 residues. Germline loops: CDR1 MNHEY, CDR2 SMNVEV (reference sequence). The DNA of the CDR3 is TGTGCCAGCAGTTTCCGGGACAGGCCCACAGATACGCAGTATTTT. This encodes CASSFRDRPTDTQYF.

CDR3 sequence (DNA): TGTGCCAGCAGCTTAGGGGACTACCGGACCCGGTCTAGCACAGATACGCAGTATTTT. Its protein product is CASSLGDYRTRSSTDTQYF. This chain connects TRBV11-2 to TRBJ2-3; 7 bases are shared with TRBD2. The V segment lost 1 base and the J segment 0 bases; nucleotides outside the gene matches: 13. Germline V CDR1 and CDR2: SGHAT, FQNNGV. The length of the CDR3 is 19 residues. Together with reference TRBV11-2 and TRBJ2-3, the CDR3 gives the full variable domain: EAGVAQSPRYKIIEKRQSVAFWCNPISGHATLYWYQQILGQGPKLLIQFQNNGVVDDSQLPKDRFSAERLKGVDSTLKIQPAKLEDSAVYLCASSLGDYRTRSSTDTQYFGPGTRLTVL.

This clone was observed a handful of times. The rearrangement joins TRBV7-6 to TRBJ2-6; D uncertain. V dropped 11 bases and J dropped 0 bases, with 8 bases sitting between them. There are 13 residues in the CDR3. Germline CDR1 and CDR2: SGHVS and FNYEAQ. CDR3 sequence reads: CAASNSGANVLTF. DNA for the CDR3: TGTGCCGCATCGAACTCTGGGGCCAACGTCCTGACTTTC.

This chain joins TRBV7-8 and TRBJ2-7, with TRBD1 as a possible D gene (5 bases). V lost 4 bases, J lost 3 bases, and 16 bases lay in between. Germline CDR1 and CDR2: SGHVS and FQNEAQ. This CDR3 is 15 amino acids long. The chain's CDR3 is CASSSHVKGIYEQYF. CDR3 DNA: TGTGCCAGCAGCTCCCACGTTAAGGGGATCTACGAGCAGTACTTC.

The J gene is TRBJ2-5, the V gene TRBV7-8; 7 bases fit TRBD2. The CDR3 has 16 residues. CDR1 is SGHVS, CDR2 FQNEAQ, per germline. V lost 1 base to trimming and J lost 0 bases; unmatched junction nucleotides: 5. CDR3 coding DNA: TGTGCCAGCAGCTTAGAGGGGAGGGTGAACCAAGAGACCCAGTACTTC. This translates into CASSLEGRVNQETQYF.

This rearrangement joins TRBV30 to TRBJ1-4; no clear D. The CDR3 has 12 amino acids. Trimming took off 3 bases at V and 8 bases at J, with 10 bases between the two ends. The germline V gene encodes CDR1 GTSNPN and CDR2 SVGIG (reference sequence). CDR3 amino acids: CAWSRPGEKLFF. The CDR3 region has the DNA TGTGCCTGGAGCCGTCCTGGAGAAAAACTGTTTTTT.

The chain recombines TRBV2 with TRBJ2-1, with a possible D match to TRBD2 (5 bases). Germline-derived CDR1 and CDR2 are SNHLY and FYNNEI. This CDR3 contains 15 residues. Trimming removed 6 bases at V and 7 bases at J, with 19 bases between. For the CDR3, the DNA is TGTGCCAGCAGGCCGACTACCGGGGAGTTAAATGAGCAGTTCTTC. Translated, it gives CASRPTTGELNEQFF.

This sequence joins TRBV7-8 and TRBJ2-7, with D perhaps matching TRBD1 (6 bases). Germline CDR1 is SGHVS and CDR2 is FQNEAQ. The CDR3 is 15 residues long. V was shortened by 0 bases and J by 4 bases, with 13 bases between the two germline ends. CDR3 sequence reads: CASSLAEQGGYEQYF. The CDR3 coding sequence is TGTGCCAGCAGCTTAGCAGAACAAGGGGGTTACGAGCAGTACTTC.

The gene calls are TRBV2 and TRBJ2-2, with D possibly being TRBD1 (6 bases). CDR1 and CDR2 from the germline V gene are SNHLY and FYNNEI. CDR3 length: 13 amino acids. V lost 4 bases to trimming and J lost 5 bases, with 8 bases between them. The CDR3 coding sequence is TGTGCCAGCAGTGCTCAGGGGACCGGGGAGCTGTTTTTT. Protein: CASSAQGTGELFF.

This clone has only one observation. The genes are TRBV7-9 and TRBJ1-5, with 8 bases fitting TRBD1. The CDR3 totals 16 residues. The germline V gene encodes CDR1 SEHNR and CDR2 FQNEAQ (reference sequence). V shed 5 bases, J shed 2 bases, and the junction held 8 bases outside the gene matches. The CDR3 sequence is CASSARTGRGNQPQHF. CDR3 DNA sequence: TGTGCCAGCAGCGCCCGGACAGGGCGGGGCAATCAGCCCCAGCATTTT.

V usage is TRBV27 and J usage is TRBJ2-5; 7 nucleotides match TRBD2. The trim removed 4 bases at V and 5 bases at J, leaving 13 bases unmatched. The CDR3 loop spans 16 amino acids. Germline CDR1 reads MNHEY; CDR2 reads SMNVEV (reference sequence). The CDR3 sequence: CASSSLPGLLKETQYF. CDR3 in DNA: TGTGCCAGCAGTTCGTTGCCGGGACTACTCAAGGAGACCCAGTACTTC.

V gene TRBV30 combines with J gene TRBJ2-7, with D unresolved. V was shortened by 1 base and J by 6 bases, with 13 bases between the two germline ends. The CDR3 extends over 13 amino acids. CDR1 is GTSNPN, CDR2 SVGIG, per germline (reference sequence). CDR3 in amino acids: CAWSDEYEFEQYF. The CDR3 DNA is TGTGCCTGGAGTGACGAATATGAATTCGAGCAGTACTTC.

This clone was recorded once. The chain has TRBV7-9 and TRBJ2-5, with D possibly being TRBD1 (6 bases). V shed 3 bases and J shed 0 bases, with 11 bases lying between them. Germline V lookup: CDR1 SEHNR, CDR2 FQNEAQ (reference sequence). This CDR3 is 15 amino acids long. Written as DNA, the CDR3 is TGTGCCAGCAGCTTGGTATCAGGGGACCAAGAGACCCAGTACTTC. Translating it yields CASSLVSGDQETQYF.

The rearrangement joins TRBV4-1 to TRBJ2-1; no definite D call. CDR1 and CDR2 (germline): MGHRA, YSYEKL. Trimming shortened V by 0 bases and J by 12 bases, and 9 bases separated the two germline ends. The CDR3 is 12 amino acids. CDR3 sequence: CASSQEPKGQFF. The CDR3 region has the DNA TGCGCCAGCAGCCAAGAGCCGAAGGGGCAGTTCTTC.

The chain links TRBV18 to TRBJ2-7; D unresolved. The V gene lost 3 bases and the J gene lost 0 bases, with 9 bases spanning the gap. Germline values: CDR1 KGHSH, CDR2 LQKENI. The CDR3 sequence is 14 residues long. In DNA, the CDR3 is TGTGCCAGCTCACCTAGAAGGGACTCCTACGAGCAGTACTTC. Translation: CASSPRRDSYEQYF.

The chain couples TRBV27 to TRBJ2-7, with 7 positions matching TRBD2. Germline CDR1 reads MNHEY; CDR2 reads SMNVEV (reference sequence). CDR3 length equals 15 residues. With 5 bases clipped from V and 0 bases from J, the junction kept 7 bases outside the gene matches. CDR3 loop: CASSPLERGSYEQYF. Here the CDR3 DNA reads TGTGCCAGCAGTCCCCTGGAGCGGGGCTCCTACGAGCAGTACTTC.

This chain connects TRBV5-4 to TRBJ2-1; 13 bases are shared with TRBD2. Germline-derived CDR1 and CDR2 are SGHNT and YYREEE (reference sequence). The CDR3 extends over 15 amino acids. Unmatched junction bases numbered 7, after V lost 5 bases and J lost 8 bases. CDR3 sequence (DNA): TGTGCCAGCAGAGGACTAGCGGGAGCAAAGGATGAGCAGTTCTTC. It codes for CASRGLAGAKDEQFF.

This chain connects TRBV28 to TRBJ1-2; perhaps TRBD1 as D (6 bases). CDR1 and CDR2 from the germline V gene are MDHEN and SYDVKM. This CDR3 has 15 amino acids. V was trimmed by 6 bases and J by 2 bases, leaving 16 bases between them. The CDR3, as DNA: TGTGCCAGCAGGGGGGACACAAATTTCAACTATGGCTACACCTTC. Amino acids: CASRGDTNFNYGYTF.

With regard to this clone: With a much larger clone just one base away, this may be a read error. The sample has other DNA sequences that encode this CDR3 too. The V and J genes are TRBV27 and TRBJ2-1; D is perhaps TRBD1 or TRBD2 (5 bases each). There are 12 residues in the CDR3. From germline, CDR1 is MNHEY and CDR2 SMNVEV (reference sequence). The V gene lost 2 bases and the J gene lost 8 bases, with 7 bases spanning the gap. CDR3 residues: CASSLLGDEQFF. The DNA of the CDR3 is TGTGCCAGCAGTTTACTGGGGGATGAGCAGTTCTTC.

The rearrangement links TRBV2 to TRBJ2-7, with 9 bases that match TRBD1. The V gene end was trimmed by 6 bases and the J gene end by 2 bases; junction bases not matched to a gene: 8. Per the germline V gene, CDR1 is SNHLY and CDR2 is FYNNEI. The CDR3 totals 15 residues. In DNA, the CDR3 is TGTGCCAGCAGGAGGCCGGACAGGGGCGCCTACGAGCAGTACTTC. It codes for CASRRPDRGAYEQYF.

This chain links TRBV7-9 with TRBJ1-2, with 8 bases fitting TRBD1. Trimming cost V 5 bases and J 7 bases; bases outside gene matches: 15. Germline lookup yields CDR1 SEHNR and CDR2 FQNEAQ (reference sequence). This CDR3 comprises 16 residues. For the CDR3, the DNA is TGTGCCAGCAGCGCCTCCCAGGGGGCGACCGTCTTTGGCTACACCTTC. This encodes CASSASQGATVFGYTF.

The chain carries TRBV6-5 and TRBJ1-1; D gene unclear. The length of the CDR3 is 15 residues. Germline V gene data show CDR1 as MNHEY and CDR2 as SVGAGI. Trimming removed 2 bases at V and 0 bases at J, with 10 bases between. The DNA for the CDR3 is TGTGCCAGCAGTTACAATTTTGGAGTGAACACTGAAGCTTTCTTT. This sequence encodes CASSYNFGVNTEAFF.